The 28 T cell receptor beta chains below come from one sample, sequenced in a study of OX40 agonist ivuxolimab in advanced cancers. The method was immunoSEQ multiplex PCR; TCRdb's version includes in-frame clones alone and lacks a portion of them. The sample lists 20,000 to 25,000 clones; 79% were seen once. This sample comprised CD4+ or CD8+ T cells sorted from blood, obtained in a trial of the OX40 agonist ivuxolimab. The source of these receptors is an adult with an advanced solid tumor such as melanoma, head and neck, liver or kidney cancer.

The rearrangement joins TRBV11-3 to TRBJ2-3; possible D gene TRBD2, 6 bases. V shed 5 bases and J shed 2 bases, with 20 bases lying between them. The CDR3 runs to 17 residues. Looked up from germline, CDR1 is SGHNT and CDR2 is YENEEA. This CDR3 reads CASSVESAGPHTDTQYF. The CDR3 DNA reads as TGTGCCAGCAGCGTGGAGTCAGCGGGCCCGCACACAGATACGCAGTATTTT. Variable domain in full (rest from reference TRBV11-3 and TRBJ2-3): EAGVVQSPRYKIIEKKQPVAFWCNPISGHNTLYWYLQNLGQGPELLIRYENEEAVDDSQLPKDRFSAERLKGVDSTLKIQPAELGDSAVYLCASSVESAGPHTDTQYFGPGTRLTVL.

V and J are TRBV6-5 and TRBJ1-1, with D maybe TRBD1 (6 bases). Germline V gives CDR1 MNHEY, CDR2 SVGAGI. V gave up 0 bases and J gave up 1 base, with 12 bases separating them. There are 16 residues in the CDR3. Here the CDR3 reads CASSYSGAGANTEAFF. CDR3 nucleotide sequence: TGTGCCAGCAGTTACTCTGGGGCAGGGGCGAACACTGAAGCTTTCTTT.

The rearrangement uses TRBV5-6 and TRBJ2-5; possible D gene TRBD1, 6 bases. The assigned J gene may be wrong: the sequence end matches TRBJ2-7 better. Germline CDR1 SGHDT, CDR2 YYEEEE. The CDR3 loop spans 17 amino acids. This chain's CDR3 is CASSFGLTRGFLYEQYF. As DNA, the CDR3 is TGTGCCAGCAGCTTTGGTCTTACCAGGGGCTTCCTCTACGAGCAGTACTTC.

This rearrangement joins TRBV6-5 to TRBJ1-2; D gene unclear. The ends were cut back, 0 bases at V and 8 bases at J, with 10 bases in the middle. This CDR3 is 13 amino acids long. CDR1 MNHEY and CDR2 SVGAGI come from the germline V gene. The CDR3 DNA reads TGTGCCAGCAGTTACTCGACGGGGAAAGGCTACACCTTC. It is translated as CASSYSTGKGYTF.

The chain links TRBV28 to TRBJ1-5, with D uncertain. The CDR3 has 15 residues. Germline V lookup: CDR1 MDHEN, CDR2 SYDVKM. Deletions cut 6 bases from V and 3 bases from J, with 15 bases between. CDR3 loop: CASRMEGGLNQPQHF. The CDR3 DNA reads TGTGCCAGCAGAATGGAGGGTGGGCTCAATCAGCCCCAGCATTTT.

This clone occurred once. Here the CDR3 reads CASIMTSIGYEQFF. The DNA for the CDR3 is TGTGCCAGCATTATGACTAGCATTGGCTATGAGCAGTTCTTC. This chain links TRBV6-1 with TRBJ2-1; TRBD2 agrees at 7 bases. Germline CDR1 MNHNS, CDR2 SASEGT. Trimming cost V 7 bases and J 8 bases; bases outside gene matches: 11. The CDR3 loop spans 14 amino acids.

CDR3 bases: TGCGCCAGCAGCTTGGAGGGGGACGCCGGGGAGCTGTTTTTT. Its translation is CASSLEGDAGELFF. The rearrangement uses TRBV5-1 and TRBJ2-2; perhaps TRBD1 as D (6 bases). CDR3 length equals 14 residues. V shed 0 bases and J shed 6 bases, with 9 bases lying between them. CDR1 is SGHRS, CDR2 YFSETQ, per germline.

This clone has more than one count but fewer than ten. The CDR3 region is CSVDGEATYEQYF. The CDR3 nucleotides read TGCAGCGTTGATGGGGAAGCTACCTACGAGCAGTACTTC. This chain joins TRBV29-1 and TRBJ2-7; D call uncertain. V shed 3 bases and J shed 2 bases, with 11 bases lying between them. This CDR3 is built from 13 residues. The V gene's germline CDR1 is SQVTM and CDR2 ANQGSEA.

The rearrangement links TRBV14 to TRBJ1-2; D remains unclear. Germline-derived CDR1 and CDR2 are SGHDN and FVKESK. Trimming removed 4 bases from V and 0 bases from J, with 9 bases in between. This CDR3 is 14 amino acids long. CDR3 region: CASSPRISNYGYTF. In DNA, the CDR3 is TGTGCCAGCAGCCCCAGAATTTCTAACTATGGCTACACCTTC. Full variable domain (outside the CDR3, taken from reference TRBV14 and TRBJ1-2): EAGVTQFPSHSVIEKGQTVTLRCDPISGHDNLYWYRRVMGKEIKFLLHFVKESKQDESGMPNNRFLAERTGGTYSTLKVQPAELEDSGVYFCASSPRISNYGYTFGSGTRLTVV.

Comments on this clone: Sequence at one end of the junction differs from germline and may be a read error. The J gene is TRBJ1-1, the V gene TRBV7-2; no definite D call. Germline lookup yields CDR1 SGHTA and CDR2 FQGNSA. CDR3 length equals 15 residues. The CDR3 loop is CASSLYSYETALKWF. In nucleotides, the CDR3 is TGTGCCAGCAGCTTATATTCATACGAGACTGCACTGAAGTGGTTT.

This clone has only one observation. The chain carries TRBV7-6 and TRBJ2-3; D remains ambiguous. The germline V gene has CDR1 SGHVS and CDR2 FNYEAQ. The CDR3 contains 18 residues. The V gene lost 1 base and the J gene lost 2 bases, with 19 bases spanning the gap. CDR3 DNA sequence: TGTGCCAGCAGCTTAGGCGCCCCCCCATCGGATTACACAGATACGCAGTATTTT. Protein: CASSLGAPPSDYTDTQYF.

CDR3 in amino acids: CASSQALAGSGTGELFF. The CDR3 nucleotides read TGTGCCAGCAGCCAGGCCCTAGCGGGGAGCGGCACCGGGGAGCTGTTTTTT. The V call is TRBV4-2, the J call TRBJ2-2, with 9 bases fitting TRBD2. Germline-derived CDR1 and CDR2 are LGHNA and YNFKEQ. Unmatched junction bases numbered 9, after V lost 3 bases and J lost 4 bases. The CDR3 runs to 17 residues.

V usage is TRBV28 and J usage is TRBJ1-2; D gene uncertain. Looked up from germline, CDR1 is MDHEN and CDR2 is SYDVKM. The V and J ends lost 4 bases and 5 bases respectively, with 8 bases between them. This CDR3 comprises 12 residues. The CDR3 sequence is CASSSQVYGYTF. CDR3 sequence (DNA): TGTGCCAGCAGTTCGCAGGTGTATGGCTACACCTTC.

This clone was recorded a few times. The identical CDR3 is also encoded by other nucleotide sequences in the sample. This chain connects TRBV10-3 to TRBJ1-6; 11 nucleotides align to TRBD1. CDR1 and CDR2 from the germline V gene are ENHRY and SYGVKD. Trimming removed 6 bases from V and 5 bases from J; junction bases left unmatched: 0. The CDR3 contains 14 residues. CDR3 coding DNA: TGTGCCATCAGGGGACAGGGGGATAATTCACCCCTCCACTTT. It is translated as CAIRGQGDNSPLHF.

The chain has TRBV7-9 and TRBJ1-5; D is uncertain. Germline lookup yields CDR1 SEHNR and CDR2 FQNEAQ (reference sequence). Trimming left V 6 bases short and J 5 bases short, with 20 bases between. The CDR3 runs to 16 residues. CDR3 sequence reads: CASSVTYPTDDQPQHF. DNA for the CDR3: TGTGCCAGCAGTGTTACTTATCCTACGGACGATCAGCCCCAGCATTTT.

This clone showed up just once. The chain links TRBV5-1 to TRBJ2-2, with D uncertain. Trimming cost V 0 bases and J 1 base, with 4 bases left between them. This CDR3 is 14 amino acids long. Looked up from germline, CDR1 is SGHRS and CDR2 is YFSETQ. CDR3 sequence: CASSLGLNTGELFF. CDR3 DNA: TGCGCCAGCAGCTTGGGATTGAACACCGGGGAGCTGTTTTTT.

The chain couples TRBV5-6 to TRBJ1-6, with D unclear. This CDR3 is 12 amino acids long. Germline V gene lookup returns CDR1 SGHDT and CDR2 YYEEEE. V was pared by 9 bases and J by 6 bases, with 10 bases between. CDR3 nucleotides: TGTGCCACGTCGCCCGGTAATTCACCCCTCCACTTT. Its protein is CATSPGNSPLHF.

The rearrangement uses TRBV19 and TRBJ2-2, with D perhaps TRBD2 (5 bases). Trimming shortened V by 2 bases and J by 0 bases, and 16 bases separated the two germline ends. Per germline, CDR1 LNHDA and CDR2 SQIVND (reference sequence). CDR3 size: 18 residues. The CDR3 loop is CASSISGLAFANTGELFF. CDR3 nucleotide sequence: TGTGCCAGTAGTATAAGCGGTCTTGCGTTCGCGAACACCGGGGAGCTGTTTTTT.

This clone was seen a single time. Given a much more abundant clone one base away, this may be a read error. The chain carries TRBV9 and TRBJ1-6; 11 bases are a match to TRBD1. CDR3 length equals 14 residues. Looked up from germline, CDR1 is SGDLS and CDR2 is YYNGEE. The CDR3 region is CAGSGQGAYSPLHF. For the CDR3, the DNA is TGTGCCGGCAGCGGACAGGGGGCTTATTCACCCCTCCACTTT. Based on the CDR3 plus reference TRBV9 and TRBJ1-6, the full variable domain is DSGVTQTPKHLITATGQRVTLRCSPRSGDLSVYWYQQSLDQGLQFLIQYYNGEERAKGNILERFSAQQFPDLHSELNLSSLELGDSALYFCAGSGQGAYSPLHFGNGTRLTVT.

The genes are TRBV30 and TRBJ2-1; TRBD2 agrees at 9 bases. Per germline, CDR1 GTSNPN and CDR2 SVGIG (reference sequence). CDR3 length equals 15 residues. Losses at the gene ends were 0 bases for V and 7 bases for J; bases not matched to a gene: 7. The CDR3 here is CAWSVGGGAQNEQFF. The DNA for the CDR3 is TGTGCCTGGAGTGTAGGCGGGGGGGCCCAAAATGAGCAGTTCTTC.

The J gene is TRBJ2-7, the V gene TRBV9; D is unresolved. Trimming shortened V by 0 bases and J by 6 bases, and 13 bases separated the two germline ends. The CDR3 is 14 residues long. Germline CDR1 and CDR2: SGDLS and YYNGEE. DNA of the CDR3: TGTGCCAGCAGCGTAGAGGTGGACCAAGTCGAGCAGTACTTC. The encoded protein is CASSVEVDQVEQYF.

CDR3 protein: CASSTRDRQETQYF. The CDR3 DNA sequence: TGTGCCAGCAGCACCCGGGACCGTCAAGAGACCCAGTACTTC. V and J are TRBV7-2 and TRBJ2-5; the D gene could be TRBD1 or TRBD2 (5 bases each). Trimming left V 5 bases short and J 2 bases short, with 12 bases between. Germline lookup yields CDR1 SGHTA and CDR2 FQGNSA. The CDR3 extends over 14 amino acids.

The sample holds a few counts of this clone. The rearrangement links TRBV6-1 to TRBJ1-4; no clear D gene. CDR1 is MNHNS, CDR2 SASEGT, per germline. The V end was cut by 1 base, the J end by 4 bases, with 13 bases between. This CDR3 spans 16 amino acids. CDR3 protein: CASSEGWRTLNEKLFF. In DNA, the CDR3 is TGTGCCAGCAGTGAAGGGTGGAGGACCCTTAATGAAAAACTGTTTTTT.

V is TRBV7-9 and J is TRBJ2-5; 7 positions match TRBD1. There are 15 residues in the CDR3. CDR1 SEHNR and CDR2 FQNEAQ come from the germline V gene (reference sequence). Losses at the gene ends were 2 bases for V and 5 bases for J; bases not matched to a gene: 8. CDR3 DNA sequence: TGTGCCAGCAGCTTAACTAAGGGACAGACGGAGACCCAGTACTTC. It is translated as CASSLTKGQTETQYF. Based on the CDR3 plus reference TRBV7-9 and TRBJ2-5, the full variable domain is DTGVSQNPRHKITKRGQNVTFRCDPISEHNRLYWYRQTLGQGPEFLTYFQNEAQLEKSRLLSDRFSAERPKGSFSTLEIQRTEQGDSAMYLCASSLTKGQTETQYFGPGTRLLVL.

The rearrangement joins TRBV29-1 to TRBJ2-7; 9 nucleotides match TRBD1. This CDR3 comprises 12 residues. CDR1 is SQVTM and CDR2 is ANQGSEA in the germline V gene. The V gene end was trimmed by 6 bases and the J gene end by 7 bases; junction bases not matched to a gene: 7. CDR3 in DNA: TGCAGCGTCGGGGGACAGGGAGGTGAGCAGTACTTC. Amino acid sequence: CSVGGQGGEQYF.

The chain employs TRBV5-6 and TRBJ2-1, with TRBD2 matching over 15 bases. This CDR3 has 15 amino acids. In germline, CDR1 is SGHDT, CDR2 YYEEEE. V shed 5 bases, J shed 10 bases, and the junction held 7 bases outside the gene matches. CDR3 sequence reads: CASSISGLAGGEQFF. The CDR3 DNA is TGTGCCAGCAGTATATCGGGACTAGCGGGGGGAGAGCAGTTCTTC.

This chain joins TRBV7-9 and TRBJ2-5; no firm D call. The DNA end is a closer match to TRBJ2-7, so the J assignment may be wrong. CDR3 length: 12 amino acids. Germline CDR1 SEHNR, CDR2 FQNEAQ (reference sequence). Here the CDR3 reads CASSLNLYEQYF. CDR3 coding DNA: TGTGCCAGCTCTCTAAACTTATACGAGCAGTACTTC.

The rearrangement uses TRBV5-4 and TRBJ2-7; 7 bases map to TRBD1. Germline V CDR1 and CDR2: SGHNT, YYREEE (reference sequence). This CDR3 region has 14 residues. Trimming cost V 3 bases and J 1 base; bases outside gene matches: 4. The CDR3 spells CASSYGDSSYEQYF. The CDR3 region has the DNA TGTGCCAGCAGCTATGGGGACAGTTCCTACGAGCAGTACTTC. Supplemented by reference TRBV5-4 and TRBJ2-7, the full variable domain reads ETGVTQSPTHLIKTRGQQVTLRCSSQSGHNTVSWYQQALGQGPQFIFQYYREEENGRGNFPPRFSGLQFPNYSSELNVNALELDDSALYLCASSYGDSSYEQYFGPGTRLTVT.